This T cell receptor beta chain emerged from a study of beta chain features in type 1 diabetes. Sequenced material consisted of expressed TCRB transcripts (all of the isolated RNA was reverse transcribed). TCRdb's copy holds only in-frame clones and misses some; the assay was immunoSEQ multiplex PCR. The table has a few hundred thousand clones, approximately 15% seen once. This CDR3 spans 17 amino acids. V lost 1 base, J lost 0 bases, and 13 bases lay in between. Germline lookup yields CDR1 SGHRS and CDR2 YFSETQ. Study-wide findings and caveats: Moderate but significant shortening of TCRB CDR3s was recorded in all four CD4+ subsets from Type 1 diabetes patients.

Note on this clone: Its antigen is currently unknown.

The sequenced material came from naive CD4+ T cells from blood. The J gene is TRBJ2-2, the V gene TRBV5-1; a possible D gene is TRBD2 (6 bases). This sequence was found in a man aged 18 to 35 with type 1 diabetes. The CDR3 spells CASSLLRRGPNTGELFF. CDR3 DNA: TGCGCCAGCAGCTTGCTTCGGCGGGGCCCGAACACCGGGGAGCTGTTTTTT. The entire variable domain, with the rest obtained from reference TRBV5-1 and TRBJ2-2, is as follows: KAGVTQTPRYLIKTRGQQVTLSCSPISGHRSVSWYQQTPGQGLQFLFEYFSETQRNKGNFPGRFSGRQFSNSRSEMNVSTLELGDSALYLCASSLLRRGPNTGELFFGEGSRLTVL.